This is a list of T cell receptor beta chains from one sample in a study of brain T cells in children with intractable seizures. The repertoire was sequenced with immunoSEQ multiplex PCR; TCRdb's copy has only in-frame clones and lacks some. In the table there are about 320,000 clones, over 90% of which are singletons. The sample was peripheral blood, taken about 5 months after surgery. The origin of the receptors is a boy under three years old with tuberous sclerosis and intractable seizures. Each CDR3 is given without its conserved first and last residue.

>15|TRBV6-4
ASSASGRQGSYNEQF
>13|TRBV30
AWEVGDRGINEQF
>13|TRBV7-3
ASSLYGSGANVLT
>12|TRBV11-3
ASSFSVPYNEQF
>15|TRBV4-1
ASSQVVGGRAGNEQF
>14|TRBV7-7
ASSPSPGQYQETQY
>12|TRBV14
ASSYWTGNGEQF
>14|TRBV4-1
ASSQEDRDHYNEQF
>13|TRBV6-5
ASKPAGGYYYEQY
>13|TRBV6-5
ASSLGQGRNTEAF
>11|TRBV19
ASSMHPHYEQY
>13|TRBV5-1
ASSLASSYNSPLH
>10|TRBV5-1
ASSPGVTEQF
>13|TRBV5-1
ASSLEGGTTGELF
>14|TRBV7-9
ASSLVPFLDSYEQY
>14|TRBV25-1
ASSEGSWGVGETQY
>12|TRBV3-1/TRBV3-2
ASSREGPTYGYT
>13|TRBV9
ASSSTGTAGNTIY
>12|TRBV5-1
ASSLYRGRNEQF
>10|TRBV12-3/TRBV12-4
ASSWGAYEQF
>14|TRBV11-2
ASSMPTSGRVNEQF
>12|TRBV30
AWSLAGGPWEQF
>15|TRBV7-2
ASSLATGRGFTDTQY
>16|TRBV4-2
ASSQAPSGDHVSYEQY
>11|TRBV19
ASSLIGNTEAF